This T cell receptor (beta chain) appears in the sequencing data of a study of blood T cell repertoires in COVID-19. Study context: From the United States, Italy and Spain came samples of acute and convalescent COVID-19. PBMCs, B-cell-depleted T cells, or T cells were the source of the cDNA or gDNA that made up the material.

In the authors' workflow: From reference gene primer amplification, estimates of nucleated cell counts were derived. Clones were sequenced by immunoSEQ multiplex PCR, and TCRdb holds only the in-frame ones, with some missing. V and J calls plus clone size are reproduced from that table; the DNA served to infer D and trimming. The table records a few hundred thousand clones, roughly 88% of them present only once. It was during active infection that Seattle patients were enrolled and then longitudinally followed. Germline V lookup: CDR1 MNHEY, CDR2 SMNVEV (reference sequence). The CDR3 covers 14 residues. V was cut by 10 bases and J by 2 bases, with 16 bases left in between.

Sequencing was performed on peripheral blood. The source is a woman in her thirties with COVID-19, enrolled during active disease. V usage is TRBV27 and J usage is TRBJ2-3; D possibly corresponds to TRBD2 (7 bases). In nucleotides, the CDR3 is TGTGCCACCACCTGGGGGGGCTCCACAGATACGCAGTATTTT. It translates to CATTWGGSTDTQYF.